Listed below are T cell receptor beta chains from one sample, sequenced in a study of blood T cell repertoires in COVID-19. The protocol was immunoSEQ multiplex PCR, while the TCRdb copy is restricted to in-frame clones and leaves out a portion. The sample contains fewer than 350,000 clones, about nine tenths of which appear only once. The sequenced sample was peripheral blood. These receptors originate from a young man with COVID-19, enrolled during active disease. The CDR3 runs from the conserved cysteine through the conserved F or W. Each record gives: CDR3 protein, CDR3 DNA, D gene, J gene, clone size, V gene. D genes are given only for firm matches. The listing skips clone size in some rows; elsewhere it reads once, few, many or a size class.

CASSARGTPPQETQYF TGTGCCAGCAGTGCCCGAGGGACACCGCCACAAGAGACCCAGTACTTC . TRBJ2-5 few TRBV7-3
CASSQDLGAARVTEAFF TGTGCCAGCAGCCAAGATCTAGGAGCAGCCAGGGTCACTGAAGCTTTCTTT . TRBJ1-1 many TRBV4-2
CASSGLAISTDTQYF TGTGCCAGCAGTGGACTAGCTATTAGCACAGATACGCAGTATTTT TRBD2 TRBJ2-3 . TRBV2
CASSLGTLYEQYF TGTGCCAGCAGCTTAGGCACTCTCTACGAGCAGTACTTC . TRBJ2-7 . TRBV7-9
CASSLDDSSNTEAFF TGTGCCAGCAGCTTAGACGACTCATCGAACACTGAAGCTTTCTTT . TRBJ1-1 . TRBV7-9
CASSLEGRVVYGYTF TGTGCCAGCAGCTTAGAGGGCAGGGTAGTCTATGGCTACACCTTC . TRBJ1-2 once TRBV7-8
CASSIETSGSYEQYF TGTGCCAGTAGTATAGAGACTAGCGGTTCCTACGAGCAGTACTTC TRBD2 TRBJ2-7 . TRBV19
CASSIGTSRREQYF TGTGCCAGTAGTATCGGGACATCGCGGAGGGAGCAGTACTTC . TRBJ2-7 . TRBV19
CASSRRGRGYGYTF TGTGCCTCATCAAGGAGGGGGCGAGGATATGGCTACACCTTC TRBD1 TRBJ1-2 . TRBV30
CASSLRTSSYNEQFF TGCGCCAGCAGCTTGAGAACGAGCTCCTACAATGAGCAGTTCTTC . TRBJ2-1 . TRBV5-1
CASSHGTATDTQYF TGTGCCAGCAGTCATGGGACAGCCACAGATACGCAGTATTTT TRBD1 TRBJ2-3 . TRBV27